The 32 T cell receptor beta chains presented below share a single source sample, sequenced in a study of blood T cell repertoires in COVID-19. Only in-frame clones appear in the TCRdb table, and some are missing; sequencing was by immunoSEQ multiplex PCR. The sample gives approximately 240,000 clones, 86% of which show up once; approximately 3% is in the top ten. The sequenced material came from PBMCs or T cells enriched from blood (not recorded which). The receptors stem from a woman between 45 and 65 years old in a cohort exposed to, infected with or recovered from COVID-19 (not recorded which).

The rearrangement joins TRBV29-1 to TRBJ2-1, with 9 bases identical to TRBD2. V gave up 0 bases and J gave up 5 bases; unmatched junction bases: 5. This CDR3 has 15 amino acids. CDR1 SQVTM and CDR2 ANQGSEA come from the germline V gene. The CDR3 spells CSVEESGGLDNEQFF. As DNA, the CDR3 is TGCAGCGTTGAAGAGAGCGGGGGGCTGGACAATGAGCAGTTCTTC.

The V call is TRBV18, the J call TRBJ1-5; D call uncertain. CDR1 is KGHSH and CDR2 is LQKENI in the germline V gene. Trimming pared 2 bases from V and 4 bases from J, leaving 6 bases between. This CDR3 has 13 residues. For the CDR3, the DNA is TGTGCCAGCTCACCATGGGAGAATCAGCCCCAGCATTTT. As protein: CASSPWENQPQHF.

This chain uses TRBV6-5 with TRBJ2-3; 10 nucleotides agree with TRBD2. Germline V gene lookup returns CDR1 MNHEY and CDR2 SVGAGI. The CDR3 contains 14 residues. J lost 2 bases, V lost 11 bases, and 7 bases had no gene match. This CDR3 reads CAALSGGATDTQYF. CDR3 nucleotides: TGTGCCGCCCTCAGCGGGGGGGCCACAGATACGCAGTATTTT.

The chain uses TRBV2 and TRBJ1-2, with 8 bases aligning to TRBD1. The CDR3 has 14 amino acids. V lost 8 bases to trimming and J lost 4 bases; unmatched junction nucleotides: 9. The germline CDR1 and CDR2 sequences are SNHLY and FYNNEI. CDR3 residues: CASHPDRAPYGYTF. The CDR3 nucleotides read TGTGCCAGCCATCCGGACAGGGCCCCCTATGGCTACACCTTC.

The rearrangement links TRBV5-1 to TRBJ2-3, with 11 bases identical to TRBD1. The trim removed 2 bases at V and 2 bases at J, leaving 4 bases unmatched. Germline loops: CDR1 SGHRS, CDR2 YFSETQ. The CDR3 has 16 residues. CDR3 region: CASSLGQGAVTDTQYF. The CDR3 DNA follows: TGCGCCAGCAGCTTAGGACAGGGGGCTGTCACAGATACGCAGTATTTT.

The V gene is TRBV11-2, the J gene TRBJ2-1; weak D call: TRBD1 (6 bases). This CDR3 spans 15 amino acids. The V gene's germline CDR1 is SGHAT and CDR2 FQNNGV. V lost 5 bases to trimming and J lost 10 bases, with 21 bases between them. The CDR3 sequence: CASSPIGGRQSEQFF. The CDR3 region has the DNA TGTGCCAGCAGCCCTATTGGGGGCCGCCAATCGGAGCAGTTCTTC.

V usage is TRBV5-1 and J usage is TRBJ1-6; D gene ambiguous. This CDR3 is 14 amino acids long. The V gene lost 0 bases and the J gene lost 8 bases, with 9 bases spanning the gap. Germline V gives CDR1 SGHRS, CDR2 YFSETQ. The CDR3 protein is CASSLAPPDSPLHF. The CDR3 bases are TGCGCCAGCAGCTTGGCCCCCCCAGATTCACCCCTCCACTTT.

V is TRBV2 and J is TRBJ2-1, with 7 bases lining up with TRBD2. This CDR3 comprises 19 residues. V lost 3 bases to trimming and J lost 0 bases; unmatched junction nucleotides: 14. In germline, CDR1 is SNHLY, CDR2 FYNNEI. The CDR3: CASSDKGSGWSGSYNEQFF. The CDR3 nucleotides are TGTGCCAGCAGTGATAAGGGTAGCGGGTGGTCGGGCTCCTACAATGAGCAGTTCTTC.

V usage is TRBV28 and J usage is TRBJ2-7; a weak D match, TRBD2 (6 bases). Trimming took off 7 bases at V and 3 bases at J, with 10 bases between the two ends. CDR1 is MDHEN, CDR2 SYDVKM, per germline. The CDR3 spans 12 residues. CDR3 residues: CASTAGDYEQYF. The CDR3 nucleotides read TGTGCCAGCACAGCGGGCGACTACGAGCAGTACTTC.

This clone was seen only a few times. The chain carries TRBV7-2 and TRBJ2-1; no reliable D call. Germline CDR1 reads SGHTA; CDR2 reads FQGNSA. The CDR3 totals 14 residues. Trimming took 10 bases from V and 0 from J, leaving 13 bases between them. CDR3 in DNA: TGTGCCATCAAGCGCGCGGTCTCCTACAATGAGCAGTTCTTC. Residues: CAIKRAVSYNEQFF. Drawing the rest from reference TRBV7-2 and TRBJ2-1, the complete variable domain is GAGVSQSPSNKVTEKGKDVELRCDPISGHTALYWYRQSLGQGLEFLIYFQGNSAPDKSGLPSDRFSAERTGGSVSTLTIQRTQQEDSAVYLCAIKRAVSYNEQFFGPGTRLTVL.

V usage is TRBV9 and J usage is TRBJ1-2; no firm D call. In germline, CDR1 is SGDLS, CDR2 YYNGEE. The CDR3 length is 13 residues. V was trimmed by 0 bases and J by 6 bases, leaving 9 bases between them. CDR3 region: CASSVAGLDGYTF. The DNA of the CDR3 is TGTGCCAGCAGCGTAGCCGGGTTAGATGGCTACACCTTC.

The V call is TRBV5-1, the J call TRBJ2-7, with 10 bases identical to TRBD1. With V trimmed by 1 base and J by 3 bases, 1 base remained unmatched. The CDR3 consists of 14 residues. Per germline, CDR1 SGHRS and CDR2 YFSETQ. CDR3 nucleotides: TGCGCCAGCAGCTTGTGGGACAGGGGCTACGAGCAGTACTTC. Translation gives CASSLWDRGYEQYF.

The V and J genes are TRBV5-4 and TRBJ2-7; TRBD2 is a possible D gene (5 bases). Per germline, CDR1 SGHNT and CDR2 YYREEE (reference sequence). Trimming left V 2 bases short and J 1 base short, with 13 bases between. The CDR3 length is 15 residues. The CDR3 sequence is CASSFGGIDSYEQYF. CDR3 sequence (DNA): TGTGCCAGCAGCTTTGGAGGCATAGATTCCTACGAGCAGTACTTC.

The J gene is TRBJ1-6, the V gene TRBV7-9, with TRBD1 identical over 7 bases. CDR3 length: 14 residues. Looked up from germline, CDR1 is SEHNR and CDR2 is FQNEAQ (reference sequence). V was pared by 5 bases and J by 5 bases, with 3 bases of the junction left unmatched. The DNA of the CDR3 is TGTGCCAGCAGCGAAGGACAGGATAATTCACCCCTCCACTTT. It is translated as CASSEGQDNSPLHF.

In DNA, the CDR3 is TGTGCTAGTGGCCCCAGAGCGGCGACTGAAGCTTTCTTT. It translates to CASGPRAATEAFF. The rearrangement links TRBV12-5 to TRBJ1-1; D unresolved. V lost 6 bases and J 5 bases, leaving 13 bases between the germline ends. This CDR3 region has 13 residues. In germline, CDR1 is LGHNT, CDR2 FRNRAP.

The V gene is TRBV7-3, the J gene TRBJ2-2, with a possible D match to TRBD1 (6 bases). The CDR3 runs 14 residues. V gave up 3 bases and J gave up 7 bases, with 12 bases separating them. Germline CDR1 and CDR2: SGHTA and FQGTGA. CDR3 residues: CASSFQSRGGELFF. The CDR3, as DNA: TGTGCCAGCAGCTTTCAAAGCAGGGGCGGGGAGCTGTTTTTT.

The chain links TRBV18 to TRBJ2-7; TRBD1 might be the D (6 bases). Trimming took off 2 bases at V and 7 bases at J, with 15 bases between the two ends. This CDR3 has 14 residues. CDR1 is KGHSH and CDR2 is LQKENI in the germline V gene. CDR3 amino acids: CASSPVGGRGEQYF. CDR3 coding DNA: TGTGCCAGCTCACCAGTAGGGGGAAGAGGGGAGCAGTACTTC. Combining the CDR3 with reference TRBV18 and TRBJ2-7 gives the whole variable domain NAGVMQNPRHLVRRRGQEARLRCSPMKGHSHVYWYRQLPEEGLKFMVYLQKENIIDESGMPKERFSAEFPKEGPSILRIQQVVRGDSAAYFCASSPVGGRGEQYFGPGTRLTVT.

The CDR3 loop reads CASMLRNSLNTEAFF. The CDR3 DNA reads as TGCGCCAGCATGTTAAGAAACTCCCTGAACACTGAAGCTTTCTTT. V gene TRBV5-1 combines with J gene TRBJ1-1; D call uncertain. The V gene's germline CDR1 is SGHRS and CDR2 YFSETQ. The CDR3 has 15 residues. Between the trimmed V and J ends, which lost 6 bases and 0 bases, there was a span of 15 bases.

The V gene is TRBV24-1, the J gene TRBJ2-3; TRBD1 matches at 12 bases. The germline gives CDR1 KGHDR, CDR2 SFDVKD. This CDR3 has 21 residues. V lost 10 bases to trimming and J lost 3 bases; unmatched junction nucleotides: 25. The CDR3 sequence is CATPPPTGTGGGWGCTDTQYF. As DNA, the CDR3 is TGTGCCACTCCACCTCCGACCGGGACAGGGGGCGGGTGGGGGTGTACAGATACGCAGTATTTT.

V and J are TRBV27 and TRBJ2-2; D possibly corresponds to TRBD2 (5 bases). V was pared by 8 bases and J by 5 bases, with 15 bases between. The CDR3 contains 14 residues. Germline CDR1 MNHEY, CDR2 SMNVEV (reference sequence). CDR3 coding DNA: TGTGCCAGCGGGTTCGGTCCGGGGACCGGGGAGCTGTTTTTT. It specifies CASGFGPGTGELFF.

The genes are TRBV12-5 and TRBJ2-7; the D is unclear. V was pared by 1 base and J by 6 bases, with 16 bases between. The germline CDR1 and CDR2 sequences are LGHNT and FRNRAP. The CDR3 runs 15 residues. The CDR3 here is CASGLGSSLGGEQYF. CDR3 in DNA: TGTGCTAGTGGTTTGGGGTCGAGCCTTGGCGGCGAGCAGTACTTC.

The genes are TRBV28 and TRBJ2-7; D ambiguous. The germline V gene encodes CDR1 MDHEN and CDR2 SYDVKM. The CDR3 totals 11 residues. The germline V and J ends were trimmed by 5 bases and 3 bases, with 5 bases remaining between them. CDR3 amino acids: CASSQDYEQYF. CDR3 in DNA: TGTGCCAGCAGTCAGGACTACGAGCAGTACTTC.

The chain joins TRBV12-3 or TRBV12-4 to TRBJ2-7; TRBD2 might be the D (5 bases). V shed 6 bases and J shed 5 bases, with 11 bases lying between them. The CDR3 loop spans 12 amino acids. The CDR3 is CASRRDGDEQYF. The CDR3 nucleotides read TGTGCCAGCAGAAGAGACGGGGACGAGCAGTACTTC.

The V and J genes are TRBV6-5 and TRBJ2-7, with D perhaps TRBD2 (6 bases). V was pared by 8 bases and J by 6 bases, with 20 bases between. Germline CDR1 reads MNHEY; CDR2 reads SVGAGI. The CDR3 covers 14 residues. The CDR3 loop reads CASHAPGGTGEQYF. CDR3 bases: TGTGCCAGCCACGCGCCCGGGGGAACCGGCGAGCAGTACTTC.

The sample holds one count of this clone. The CDR3 is CASSRGQAEKLFF. Here the CDR3 DNA reads TGTGCCAGCAGCCGAGGACAGGCTGAAAAACTGTTTTTT. The rearrangement joins TRBV5-4 to TRBJ1-4, with 7 bases fitting TRBD1. CDR3 length equals 13 residues. Germline V gene data show CDR1 as SGHNT and CDR2 as YYREEE (reference sequence). After removal of 4 bases from V and 7 bases from J, the junction contained 4 bases not matched to a gene. The full variable domain, with the rest looked up from reference TRBV5-4 and TRBJ1-4, is ETGVTQSPTHLIKTRGQQVTLRCSSQSGHNTVSWYQQALGQGPQFIFQYYREEENGRGNFPPRFSGLQFPNYSSELNVNALELDDSALYLCASSRGQAEKLFFGSGTQLSVL.

The chain carries TRBV18 and TRBJ1-6, with 12 bases aligning to TRBD1. This CDR3 is built from 16 residues. The V and J ends lost 4 bases and 14 bases, in that order; junction bases with no gene match: 12. Per germline, CDR1 KGHSH and CDR2 LQKENI. The CDR3, as DNA: TGTGCCAGCTCACAGCGATCCGGGACAGGGGGCTTGTCCCTCCACTTT. Protein product: CASSQRSGTGGLSLHF.

This clone was detected once. The rearrangement joins TRBV6-2 or TRBV6-3 to TRBJ1-5; 10 nucleotides align to TRBD1. Looked up from germline, CDR1 is MNHEY and CDR2 is SVGEGT. The CDR3 runs 17 residues. The V segment lost 0 bases and the J segment 12 bases; nucleotides outside the gene matches: 14. CDR3 in amino acids: CASSYSEWTGGFGVQHF. The DNA of the CDR3 is TGTGCCAGCAGTTACTCAGAATGGACAGGGGGTTTTGGGGTCCAGCATTTT.

The chain links TRBV7-3 to TRBJ2-7, with TRBD1 as a possible D gene (6 bases). The length of the CDR3 is 17 residues. In germline, CDR1 is SGHTA, CDR2 FQGTGA. Trimming took off 3 bases at V and 0 bases at J, with 18 bases between the two ends. CDR3 nucleotide sequence: TGTGCCAGCAGCTTCAGGGGAGACGAAGACAACTCCTACGAGCAGTACTTC. This codes for CASSFRGDEDNSYEQYF.

V gene TRBV7-2 combines with J gene TRBJ2-3; possibly TRBD1 for D (5 bases). CDR1 is SGHTA, CDR2 FQGNSA, per germline. V was cut by 3 bases and J by 1 base, with 8 bases left in between. The CDR3 consists of 14 residues. The DNA of the CDR3 is TGTGCCAGCAGCTTCTGGGGCCGCACAGATACGCAGTATTTT. This sequence encodes CASSFWGRTDTQYF. Variable domain in full (rest from reference TRBV7-2 and TRBJ2-3): GAGVSQSPSNKVTEKGKDVELRCDPISGHTALYWYRQSLGQGLEFLIYFQGNSAPDKSGLPSDRFSAERTGGSVSTLTIQRTQQEDSAVYLCASSFWGRTDTQYFGPGTRLTVL.

The J gene is TRBJ2-5, the V gene TRBV15; D possibly corresponds to TRBD1 (5 bases). The germline V gene has CDR1 LNHNV and CDR2 YYDKDF (reference sequence). The V and J ends lost 1 base and 2 bases respectively, with 11 bases between them. CDR3 size: 15 residues. CDR3 nucleotides: TGTGCCACCAGCAGAGCCTCCCAGGGTCAAGAGACCCAGTACTTC. Encoded protein: CATSRASQGQETQYF.

The J gene is TRBJ1-1, the V gene TRBV19, with TRBD1 matching over 8 bases. Germline CDR1 and CDR2: LNHDA and SQIVND (reference sequence). The trim removed 8 bases at V and 1 base at J, leaving 9 bases unmatched. The CDR3 loop spans 15 amino acids. The DNA of the CDR3 is TGTGCCAGTCAGATACCCGGACAGGGGAACACTGAAGCTTTCTTT. The encoded protein is CASQIPGQGNTEAFF.

V usage is TRBV30 and J usage is TRBJ1-1; 8 bases agree with TRBD1. CDR1 and CDR2 (germline): GTSNPN, SVGIG (reference sequence). This CDR3 spans 14 amino acids. With 5 bases clipped from V and 1 base from J, the junction kept 6 bases outside the gene matches. As DNA, the CDR3 is TGTGCCTGGGGGAACAGGGGGGCGAACACTGAAGCTTTCTTT. Amino acids: CAWGNRGANTEAFF.